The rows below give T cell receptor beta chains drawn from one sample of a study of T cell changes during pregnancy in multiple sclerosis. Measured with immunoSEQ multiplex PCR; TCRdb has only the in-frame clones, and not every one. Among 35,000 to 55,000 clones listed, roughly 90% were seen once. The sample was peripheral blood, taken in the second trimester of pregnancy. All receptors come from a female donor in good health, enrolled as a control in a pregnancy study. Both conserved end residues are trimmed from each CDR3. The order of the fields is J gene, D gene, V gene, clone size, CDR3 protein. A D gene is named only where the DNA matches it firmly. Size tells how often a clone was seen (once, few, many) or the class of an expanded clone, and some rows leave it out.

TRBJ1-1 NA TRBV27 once ASRPNAGEAF
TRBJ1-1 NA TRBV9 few ASSAHLRNTEAF
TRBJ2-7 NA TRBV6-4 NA ASSPTGADGTDEQY
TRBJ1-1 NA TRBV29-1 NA SVGPPNTEAF
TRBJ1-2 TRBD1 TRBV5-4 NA ASSLGQGVLFYGYT
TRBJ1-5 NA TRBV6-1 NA ASSEGQHHNQPQH
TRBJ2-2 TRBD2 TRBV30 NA AWRDGLAGAAGELF
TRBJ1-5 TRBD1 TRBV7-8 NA ASSLTGSSNQPQH
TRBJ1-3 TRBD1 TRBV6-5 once ASSFDRVSGNTIY
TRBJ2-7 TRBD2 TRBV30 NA AWTGPGGMQY
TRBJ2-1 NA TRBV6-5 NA ASSYSSGGGTNEQF
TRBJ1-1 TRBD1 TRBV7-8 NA ATRGTASQRNTEAF
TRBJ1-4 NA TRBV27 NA ASSSQAATNEKLF
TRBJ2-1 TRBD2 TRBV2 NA ASRQSSGGLNEQF
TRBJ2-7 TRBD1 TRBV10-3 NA AINGQGANEQY
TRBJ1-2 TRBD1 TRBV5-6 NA ASSLVDRGDDYGYT
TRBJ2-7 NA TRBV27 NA ASSLDSLSPGYEQY
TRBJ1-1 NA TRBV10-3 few AINRGEDTEAF